Sequencing of this T cell receptor (beta chain) was carried out in a study of lymphopenia after photon versus proton radiotherapy. Germline lookup yields CDR1 GTSNPN and CDR2 SVGIG (reference sequence). The V and J ends lost 3 bases and 3 bases, in that order; junction bases with no gene match: 11. CDR3 length: 16 residues. Turning to this clone: Its antigen is not identified.

Whole-study results and caveats: Photon-treated patients lost naive T cells and TCR diversity; proton-treated stayed stable. Authors raise, but do not show, better survival with proton therapy. Post-nadir diversity loss with photons came from oligoclonal expansion, particularly CD8+ Temra cells.

TCRdb's table, derived via immunoSEQ multiplex PCR, lists solely in-frame clones and lacks some. The repertoire holds 50,000 to 75,000 clones, with around 87% as singletons. Sequenced here: peripheral blood, sampled from a patient treated with photon-based radiotherapy. The chain links TRBV30 to TRBJ2-3, with TRBD2 matching 8 bases. The sequence derives from a man aged 35 to 55 with gastric cancer. The CDR3 spells CAWSLPIVAGTDTQYF. The CDR3 nucleotides read TGTGCCTGGAGCCTACCCATAGTAGCGGGGACAGATACGCAGTATTTT. Complete variable domain (other parts from reference TRBV30 and TRBJ2-3): SQTIHQWPATLVQPVGSPLSLECTVEGTSNPNLYWYRQAAGRGLQLLFYSVGIGQISSEVPQNLSASRPQDRQFILSSKKLLLSDSGFYLCAWSLPIVAGTDTQYFGPGTRLTVL.